Given below is one T cell receptor (beta chain) in context. The sample comes from a study of Ad26.COV2.S vaccination and SARS-CoV-2 variants. The treatment: about 20 received Ad26.COV2.S at low or high dose, single or two shots; 5 received placebo; per-sample allocation not given. Each sample was drawn 63 days after the first injection (of vaccine or placebo). The CDR3 consists of 12 residues. V was clipped by 4 bases and J by 11 bases, with 13 bases between them. Germline V gives CDR1 SGHDN, CDR2 FVKESK. The assay was immunoSEQ multiplex PCR, and TCRdb's table has in-frame clones only and misses some. The data hold 350,000 to 450,000 clones, with about 83% observed a single time.

Sequenced material: peripheral blood, taken in a trial of Ad26.COV2.S vaccine versus placebo. The chain carries TRBV14 and TRBJ2-3; D ambiguous. This receptor was identified in a person between 18 and 65 years old who received the Ad26.COV2.S COVID-19 vaccine or a placebo. This CDR3 reads CASSPTRRRQYF. The CDR3 DNA follows: TGTGCCAGCAGCCCCACCCGACGGAGGCAGTATTTT.